Presented here are 22 T cell receptor beta chains from one specimen sequenced in a study of T cells in Graves' hyperthyroidism and ophthalmopathy. What was amplified from RNA transcripts were TCR beta CDR3 regions. The primer set for the first-round RT-PCR of the TCR CDR3 was HTBI. Each CDR3 protein is one row after TCRdb ran MiXCR on the multiplex PCR reads. The data show a few hundred thousand distinct CDR3 sequences, 15% to 18% seen once. The sequenced sample was blood. Source of these receptors: a woman in her twenties or thirties with Graves' hyperthyroidism.

This clonotype appeared many times. The chain combines TRBV7-3 with TRBJ1-2, with D perhaps matching TRBD1 (5 bases). Germline lookup yields CDR1 SGHTA and CDR2 FQGTGA. Trimming left V 7 bases short and J 4 bases short, with 19 bases between. The CDR3 totals 15 residues. In DNA form, the CDR3 reads TGTGCCAGCACCAATGGGGGGTCGTCGGTCTATGGCTACACCTTC. This encodes CASTNGGSSVYGYTF.

This clonotype was observed at least ten times. V gene TRBV12-3 or TRBV12-4 combines with J gene TRBJ2-1, with D hard to call. V lost 2 bases and J 6 bases, leaving 2 bases between the germline ends. The CDR3 loop spans 11 amino acids. CDR3 nucleotides: TGTGCCAGCAGTTTACTCAATGAGCAGTTCTTC. This translates into CASSLLNEQFF.

In this sample, this clonotype turned up many times. The CDR3, as DNA: TGTGCCAGCAGTCCGGGGGACAGCCACTATAGCAATCAGCCCCAGCATTTT. As protein: CASSPGDSHYSNQPQHF. This rearrangement joins TRBV12-3 or TRBV12-4 to TRBJ1-5, with TRBD1 identical over 7 bases. This CDR3 has 17 residues. With V trimmed by 5 bases and J by 0 bases, 10 bases remained unmatched.

The V and J genes are TRBV9 and TRBJ1-1; 7 bases map to TRBD1. The CDR3 is made up of 14 amino acids. Germline V gene data show CDR1 as SGDLS and CDR2 as YYNGEE. The ends lost 3 bases at V and 3 bases at J; junction bases unmatched: 5. The CDR3 DNA sequence: TGTGCCAGCAGCGAACGGACAGGCCACACTGAAGCTTTCTTT. It is translated as CASSERTGHTEAFF.

The sample holds a few counts of this clonotype. J is TRBJ2-1 and V is TRBV7-9; the D gene could be TRBD1 or TRBD2 (5 bases each). Germline V gene data show CDR1 as SEHNR and CDR2 as FQNEAQ (reference sequence). The V gene lost 5 bases and the J gene lost 8 bases, with 19 bases spanning the gap. CDR3 length: 15 amino acids. The CDR3 nucleotides are TGTGCCAGCAGCCCGATCCGGGACCTCTTCGATGAGCAGTTCTTC. This sequence encodes CASSPIRDLFDEQFF.

This clonotype was seen many times. J is TRBJ2-7 and V is TRBV7-2; 15 bases fit TRBD2. Germline V CDR1 and CDR2: SGHTA, FQGNSA. V lost 5 bases to trimming and J lost 6 bases; unmatched junction nucleotides: 11. The CDR3 runs to 17 residues. The CDR3: CASSLRTSGRAVSEQYF. CDR3 in DNA: TGTGCCAGCAGCCTACGGACTAGCGGGAGGGCCGTCTCCGAGCAGTACTTC.

The table lists this clonotype with a few counts. The chain is built from TRBV5-6 and TRBJ2-2; D may match TRBD1 or TRBD2 (5 bases each). V was pared by 1 base and J by 7 bases, with 11 bases between. This CDR3 is 14 amino acids long. CDR1 and CDR2 (germline): SGHDT, YYEEEE. The CDR3 spells CASSLWGLVGELFF. CDR3 coding DNA: TGTGCCAGCAGCTTGTGGGGGTTGGTCGGGGAGCTGTTTTTT. Drawing the rest from reference TRBV5-6 and TRBJ2-2, the complete variable domain is DAGVTQSPTHLIKTRGQQVTLRCSPKSGHDTVSWYQQALGQGPQFIFQYYEEEERQRGNFPDRFSGHQFPNYSSELNVNALLLGDSALYLCASSLWGLVGELFFGEGSRLTVL.

This clonotype was recorded many times. The chain carries TRBV12-3 or TRBV12-4 and TRBJ2-3; the D is unclear. CDR3 length: 15 residues. V lost 5 bases to trimming and J lost 0 bases, with 12 bases between them. The DNA of the CDR3 is TGTGCCAGCAGTCCGGACGGTTCTAGCACAGATACGCAGTATTTT. Residues: CASSPDGSSTDTQYF.

The J gene is TRBJ2-1, the V gene TRBV7-2; D not resolved. The CDR3 consists of 15 residues. The ends were cut back, 3 bases at V and 0 bases at J, with 9 bases in the middle. Germline V gene sequence: CDR1 SGHTA, CDR2 FQGNSA. The CDR3 loop reads CASSFLGRSYNEQFF. CDR3 nucleotide sequence: TGTGCCAGCAGCTTTCTCGGGCGCTCCTACAATGAGCAGTTCTTC.

A note on this clonotype: A much larger clone lies a single base off, so this may be a read error. The V gene is TRBV28, the J gene TRBJ1-2; tentative D call: TRBD1 (6 bases). The CDR3 runs 15 residues. With 5 bases removed from V and 0 bases from J, the gap between germline ends came to 13 bases. Germline-derived CDR1 and CDR2 are MDHEN and SYDVKM. CDR3 DNA sequence: TGTGCCAGCAGTCATCGGCCAGGGGCTAACTATGGCTACACCTTC. It is translated as CASSHRPGANYGYTF.

There are a few counts of this clonotype. The rearrangement joins TRBV10-3 to TRBJ2-2, with D possibly matching TRBD1 (5 bases). The CDR3 spans 13 residues. Germline lookup yields CDR1 ENHRY and CDR2 SYGVKD. V gave up 11 bases and J gave up 6 bases, with 16 bases separating them. The CDR3 spells CAVGFQGSGELFF. CDR3 in DNA: TGTGCCGTCGGGTTCCAGGGTTCCGGGGAGCTGTTTTTT.

This clonotype was counted ten times or more. As DNA, the CDR3 is TGTGCCAGCAGCCCCACGCCCGTCACCGAGCAGTACTTC. As protein: CASSPTPVTEQYF. The chain joins TRBV7-2 to TRBJ2-7; the D is unclear. This CDR3 spans 13 amino acids. The V end lost 5 bases, the J end lost 6 bases, and 14 bases lay between the germline ends. In germline, CDR1 is SGHTA, CDR2 FQGNSA.

The V gene is TRBV7-3, the J gene TRBJ2-1; 11 nucleotides match TRBD2. This CDR3 comprises 16 residues. The V gene end was trimmed by 2 bases and the J gene end by 9 bases; junction bases not matched to a gene: 9. Germline-derived CDR1 and CDR2 are SGHTA and FQGTGA. The CDR3, as DNA: TGTGCCAGCAGCTTAGTAACTAGCGGGAGCGGTTTTGAGCAGTTCTTC. Protein product: CASSLVTSGSGFEQFF.

This clonotype has a handful of counts. The chain has TRBV29-1 and TRBJ1-2; D is unresolved. Germline values: CDR1 SQVTM, CDR2 ANQGSEA. Trimming stripped 6 bases from V and 10 bases from J, with 18 bases between. The CDR3 is 12 residues long. This chain's CDR3 is CSVQKVGYSYTF. The CDR3 coding sequence is TGCAGCGTCCAGAAGGTGGGCTACTCCTACACCTTC.

This clonotype was seen at least ten times. The chain employs TRBV12-3 or TRBV12-4 and TRBJ2-7; a possible D gene is TRBD2 (5 bases). V gave up 5 bases and J gave up 1 base, with 15 bases separating them. This CDR3 comprises 15 residues. CDR3 sequence reads: CASSPGADKSYEQYF. The CDR3 DNA reads TGTGCCAGCAGTCCAGGAGCGGATAAGTCCTACGAGCAGTACTTC.

The sample holds a few counts of this clonotype. V and J are TRBV7-2 and TRBJ2-2, with unresolved D. There are 14 residues in the CDR3. V was shortened by 6 bases and J by 3 bases, with 11 bases between the two germline ends. CDR1 SGHTA and CDR2 FQGNSA come from the germline V gene. The CDR3 DNA reads TGTGCCAGCAGGCCACCGGCAGACACCGGGGAGCTGTTTTTT. It encodes CASRPPADTGELFF.

At least ten counts were recorded for this clonotype. Compared with germline, one end of the junction differs, possibly owing to a read error. The CDR3, as DNA: TGTGCCAGCAGTGACGTCCAGGGTTATGACTACACCTTC. Translation gives CASSDVQGYDYTF. The chain uses TRBV2 and TRBJ1-2; a weak D match, TRBD1 (5 bases). This CDR3 spans 13 amino acids. The germline gives CDR1 SNHLY, CDR2 FYNNEI.

As regards this clonotype: A much larger clone differs from this one at a single base, so this may be a read error. The chain uses TRBV6-2 or TRBV6-3 and TRBJ2-1; no reliable D call. CDR3 length: 12 residues. CDR1 MNHEY and CDR2 SVGEGT come from the germline V gene. V dropped 5 bases and J dropped 9 bases, with 11 bases sitting between them. CDR3 amino acids: CASSARNSEQFF. The CDR3 nucleotides read TGTGCCAGCAGTGCTCGCAACAGTGAGCAGTTCTTC.

This clonotype was seen ten or more times. The chain joins TRBV3-1 to TRBJ1-2; 8 nucleotides line up with TRBD1. This CDR3 has 14 amino acids. From germline, CDR1 is LGHDT and CDR2 YNNKEL (reference sequence). Trimming at V came to 6 bases and at J to 6 bases, leaving 9 bases not matched to a gene. The CDR3 protein is CASSQLGQGHGYTF. CDR3 bases: TGTGCCAGCAGTCAGCTTGGACAGGGACATGGCTACACCTTC.

This clonotype showed up many times. For the CDR3, the DNA is TGTGCCTGGAGTGTTCGCAGTGAGGACACTGAAGCTTTCTTT. It encodes CAWSVRSEDTEAFF. V and J are TRBV30 and TRBJ1-1; D uncertain. V was trimmed by 0 bases and J by 3 bases, leaving 11 bases between them. The germline gives CDR1 GTSNPN, CDR2 SVGIG (reference sequence). The CDR3 contains 14 residues.

The V gene is TRBV28, the J gene TRBJ1-4; no reliable D call. This CDR3 is 15 amino acids long. V lost 2 bases to trimming and J lost 7 bases, with 14 bases between them. Germline CDR1 is MDHEN and CDR2 is SYDVKM. The CDR3 loop reads CASSLAGDGVEKLFF. The CDR3 DNA sequence: TGTGCCAGCAGTTTAGCGGGAGACGGGGTTGAAAAACTGTTTTTT. The full variable domain, in which reference TRBV28 and TRBJ1-4 provide the parts outside the CDR3, is DVKVTQSSRYLVKRTGEKVFLECVQDMDHENMFWYRQDPGLGLRLIYFSYDVKMKEKGDIPEGYSVSREKKERFSLILESASTNQTSMYLCASSLAGDGVEKLFFGSGTQLSVL.

The genes are TRBV15 and TRBJ1-1, with no clear D. This CDR3 contains 14 residues. Between the trimmed V and J ends, which lost 5 bases and 1 base, there was a span of 11 bases. Germline CDR1 LNHNV, CDR2 YYDKDF (reference sequence). The CDR3 loop is CATSRVGANTEAFF. CDR3 sequence (DNA): TGTGCCACCAGCCGGGTAGGTGCGAACACTGAAGCTTTCTTT. Full variable domain (remainder filled in from reference TRBV15 and TRBJ1-1): DAMVIQNPRYQVTQFGKPVTLSCSQTLNHNVMYWYQQKSSQAPKLLFHYYDKDFNNEADTPDNFQSRRPNTSFCFLDIRSPGLGDTAMYLCATSRVGANTEAFFGQGTRLTVV.